This entry lists 26 T cell receptor beta chains sequenced from one sample in a study of T-cell memory formation after mild COVID-19. TCRdb passed the 5' RACE reads through MiXCR, listing each CDR3 protein once. This sample has hundreds of thousands of distinct CDR3 sequences; about 16% occur once, and the top ten carry 20% to 25%. The sequenced material came from PBMCs or a T cell subset sorted from them (not recorded which). These receptors all come from a man younger than 35 who had mild COVID-19 (a few samples of this study predate the infection). Cell type and time point are not known.

This clonotype showed up just a few times. J is TRBJ2-7 and V is TRBV23-1; D is undetermined. TRBV23-1 is placed among ORFs of uncertain function. This CDR3 has 14 amino acids. Trimming removed 4 bases at V and 2 bases at J, with 12 bases between. In DNA, the CDR3 is TGCGCCAGCAGTCGCCGGCCACCAGCCTACGAGCAGTACGTC. It specifies CASSRRPPAYEQYV.

This clonotype was detected a few times. In DNA, the CDR3 is TGTGCCAGCTCACCCCGGACTGAAGCCTACGAGCAGTACGTC. As protein: CASSPRTEAYEQYV. The chain employs TRBV18 and TRBJ2-7; D might be TRBD2 (5 bases). V was trimmed by 3 bases and J by 2 bases, leaving 11 bases between them. The germline gives CDR1 KGHSH, CDR2 LQKENI. CDR3 size: 14 residues.

The V call is TRBV10-1, the J call TRBJ2-3; D remains unclear. Trimming took off 0 bases at V and 7 bases at J, with 8 bases between the two ends. Germline V gives CDR1 WNHNN, CDR2 SYGVQD (reference sequence). CDR3 size: 13 residues. The CDR3 coding sequence is TGCGCCAGCAGTGAGTCGACCGGCAATACGCAGTATTTT. Translating it yields CASSESTGNTQYF.

This clonotype was detected a few times. The chain is built from TRBV4-1 and TRBJ2-5; 10 nucleotides match TRBD2. Germline values: CDR1 MGHRA, CDR2 YSYEKL. CDR3 size: 17 residues. The trim removed 0 bases at V and 4 bases at J, leaving 8 bases unmatched. The CDR3: CASSQDLQAGGLETQYF. The CDR3 coding sequence is TGCGCCAGCAGCCAAGATCTCCAAGCGGGGGGGCTAGAGACCCAGTACTTC.

The genes are TRBV20-1 and TRBJ1-2, with unresolved D. Germline lookup yields CDR1 DFQATT and CDR2 SNEGSKA (reference sequence). The CDR3 has 12 residues. V lost 1 base, J lost 5 bases, and 8 bases lay in between. CDR3 nucleotides: TGCAGTGCTAGAGTGAAGGAGTATGGCTACACCTTC. Amino acids: CSARVKEYGYTF.

This clonotype has just a few counts. The J gene is TRBJ2-7, the V gene TRBV15, with 11 positions matching TRBD2. The CDR3 runs to 16 residues. V shed 5 bases and J 0 bases; nucleotides not matched to a gene: 6. Germline V lookup: CDR1 LNHNV, CDR2 YYDKDF (reference sequence). The CDR3 region has the DNA TGTGCCACCAGCGAGGGACTAGCGGCGAGCTCCTACGAGCAGTACTTC. This codes for CATSEGLAASSYEQYF.

The rearrangement links TRBV4-3 to TRBJ2-2; no reliable D call. CDR1 is LGHNA, CDR2 YSLEER, per germline. Trimming took off 0 bases at V and 0 bases at J, with 17 bases between the two ends. This CDR3 comprises 19 residues. The CDR3 protein is CASSQDSGHLTSNTGELFF. The CDR3 DNA follows: TGCGCCAGCAGCCAAGACTCTGGCCACCTTACTTCGAACACCGGGGAGCTGTTTTTT.

The CDR3, as DNA: TGTGCCAGCAGCTGGGTGGAGGGGGGGTCTTGGTCGTTCTTC. Protein: CASSWVEGGSWSFF. The rearrangement links TRBV11-2 to TRBJ2-1, with TRBD2 as a possible D gene (7 bases). This CDR3 has 14 amino acids. Trimming removed 4 bases from V and 15 bases from J, with 22 bases in between. Per germline, CDR1 SGHAT and CDR2 FQNNGV.

J is TRBJ2-7 and V is TRBV27; unclear D gene. The ends were cut back, 6 bases at V and 1 base at J, with 16 bases in the middle. The CDR3 is 15 amino acids. Germline lookup yields CDR1 MNHEY and CDR2 SMNVEV (reference sequence). The CDR3 nucleotides are TGTGCCAGCAGCAACGGGTTATTTTCATCCTACGAGCAGTACTTC. Its protein product is CASSNGLFSSYEQYF.

This chain connects TRBV6-2 or TRBV6-3 to TRBJ2-3; D possibly corresponds to TRBD2 (6 bases). The CDR3 extends over 16 amino acids. Germline V lookup: CDR1 MNHEY, CDR2 SVGEGT. V shed 2 bases and J shed 5 bases, with 17 bases lying between them. This CDR3 is CASSYPRAGKGDTQYF. The CDR3 DNA reads as TGTGCCAGCAGTTACCCGAGGGCGGGGAAAGGAGATACGCAGTATTTT.

The chain employs TRBV20-1 and TRBJ1-6; D gene unclear. V was shortened by 0 bases and J by 7 bases, with 13 bases between the two germline ends. CDR1 and CDR2 (germline): DFQATT, SNEGSKA (reference sequence). The CDR3 has 15 amino acids. CDR3 loop: CSARDWLRGNSPLHF. The CDR3 nucleotides read TGCAGTGCTAGAGACTGGCTACGAGGGAATTCACCCCTCCACTTT.

This clonotype has just a few counts. This chain joins TRBV6-5 and TRBJ2-3; 7 nucleotides align to TRBD1. Trimming cost V 7 bases and J 4 bases; bases outside gene matches: 5. CDR1 and CDR2 (germline): MNHEY, SVGAGI. The CDR3 extends over 13 amino acids. CDR3 protein: CASNFQGADTQYF. The CDR3 region has the DNA TGTGCCAGCAACTTCCAGGGGGCAGATACGCAGTATTTT.

CDR3 in amino acids: CASSSRQGVSTGELFF. For the CDR3, the DNA is TGTGCCAGCAGCTCCCGACAGGGTGTATCAACCGGGGAGCTGTTTTTT. The V call is TRBV7-6, the J call TRBJ2-2; the match to TRBD1 covers 7 bases. The V segment lost 4 bases and the J segment 5 bases; nucleotides outside the gene matches: 10. The germline V gene encodes CDR1 SGHVS and CDR2 FNYEAQ. The CDR3 is made up of 16 amino acids.

A note on this clonotype: One junction end does not reproduce the germline sequence, and a read error may be involved. The V and J genes are TRBV5-5 and TRBJ2-7; 7 nucleotides agree with TRBD1. The CDR3 sequence is 15 residues long. Germline V gene data show CDR1 as SGHKS and CDR2 as YYEKEE (reference sequence). CDR3 DNA: TGTGCCAGCAGATTGGGACAGTCTTACTCCTACGAGCAGTACTTC. It encodes CASRLGQSYSYEQYF.

The chain uses TRBV23-1 and TRBJ2-1; maybe TRBD1 (6 bases). TRBV23-1 is known as an ORF, though its function is uncertain. Trimming removed 6 bases from V and 0 bases from J, with 15 bases in between. CDR3 length: 16 residues. The CDR3 loop is CASRARQASSYNEQFF. CDR3 DNA: TGCGCCAGCAGAGCTAGACAGGCAAGCTCCTACAATGAGCAGTTCTTC.

The chain uses TRBV10-3 and TRBJ1-5; D unresolved. Deletions cut 3 bases from V and 5 bases from J, with 11 bases between. Germline-derived CDR1 and CDR2 are ENHRY and SYGVKD. CDR3 length equals 14 residues. The CDR3 loop reads CAISDSDWDQPQHF. CDR3 DNA: TGTGCCATCAGTGACTCCGACTGGGATCAGCCCCAGCATTTT.

The sample holds a few counts of this clonotype. The chain joins TRBV7-3 to TRBJ2-3; 9 nucleotides agree with TRBD1. Germline CDR1 and CDR2: SGHTA and FQGTGA. The CDR3 is 16 amino acids. Trimming at V came to 5 bases and at J to 2 bases, leaving 8 bases not matched to a gene. In DNA, the CDR3 is TGTGCCAGCAGCCACGGAGGACAGGGGATCACAGATACGCAGTATTTT. It translates to CASSHGGQGITDTQYF. Based on the CDR3 plus reference TRBV7-3 and TRBJ2-3, the full variable domain is GAGVSQTPSNKVTEKGKYVELRCDPISGHTALYWYRQSLGQGPEFLIYFQGTGAADDSGLPNDRFFAVRPEGSVSTLKIQRTERGDSAVYLCASSHGGQGITDTQYFGPGTRLTVL.

This clonotype has just a few counts. The chain uses TRBV29-1 and TRBJ2-1; 8 nucleotides align to TRBD1. Trimming took 8 bases from V and 5 from J; bases not matched to a gene: 8. Germline CDR1 reads SQVTM; CDR2 reads ANQGSEA. This CDR3 region has 13 residues. For the CDR3, the DNA is TGCAGCTTACGCCAGGGGGCGGACAATGAGCAGTTCTTC. This sequence encodes CSLRQGADNEQFF.

This clonotype was observed a few times. The chain joins TRBV29-1 to TRBJ2-5; no clear D. The CDR3 is 15 amino acids. Germline V CDR1 and CDR2: SQVTM, ANQGSEA. The germline V and J ends were trimmed by 0 bases and 0 bases, with 11 bases remaining between them. CDR3 residues: CSVEEKTPNQETQYF. The DNA for the CDR3 is TGCAGCGTTGAAGAAAAGACACCGAACCAAGAGACCCAGTACTTC. Based on the CDR3 plus reference TRBV29-1 and TRBJ2-5, the full variable domain is SAVISQKPSRDICQRGTSLTIQCQVDSQVTMMFWYRQQPGQSLTLIATANQGSEATYESGFVIDKFPISRPNLTFSTLTVSNMSPEDSSIYLCSVEEKTPNQETQYFGPGTRLLVL.

V and J are TRBV20-1 and TRBJ2-5, with 9 nucleotides matching TRBD1. The germline V gene encodes CDR1 DFQATT and CDR2 SNEGSKA (reference sequence). V shed 6 bases and J 4 bases; nucleotides not matched to a gene: 18. The CDR3 is made up of 17 amino acids. CDR3 sequence: CSARTGDFSTLGETQYF. Written as DNA, the CDR3 is TGCAGTGCGCGGACAGGGGATTTCTCGACCCTCGGAGAGACCCAGTACTTC.

At least ten counts were recorded for this clonotype. The rearrangement joins TRBV7-9 to TRBJ2-5; 9 nucleotides line up with TRBD1. With V trimmed by 4 bases and J by 4 bases, 4 bases remained unmatched. Looked up from germline, CDR1 is SEHNR and CDR2 is FQNEAQ (reference sequence). CDR3 size: 14 residues. The CDR3 sequence: CASSSRQGGETQYF. The DNA for the CDR3 is TGTGCCAGCAGCTCCAGACAGGGGGGAGAGACCCAGTACTTC.

This chain connects TRBV2 to TRBJ1-5, with D hard to call. In germline, CDR1 is SNHLY, CDR2 FYNNEI. The CDR3 has 14 residues. V shed 7 bases and J shed 5 bases, with 15 bases lying between them. The CDR3: CASNPAGSYQPQHF. The CDR3, as DNA: TGTGCCAGCAACCCCGCGGGTTCGTATCAGCCCCAGCATTTT.

The CDR3 here is CASSRGQGNTGELFF. Here the CDR3 DNA reads TGCGCCAGCAGCAGAGGACAGGGGAACACCGGGGAGCTGTTTTTT. The chain has TRBV4-3 and TRBJ2-2; 8 nucleotides match TRBD1. This CDR3 comprises 15 residues. Germline V gene data show CDR1 as LGHNA and CDR2 as YSLEER. The junction had 3 bases not matched to a gene; V was cut back by 5 bases and J by 1 base.

This clonotype has only one observation. This chain uses TRBV20-1 with TRBJ1-1; D is undetermined. Germline V CDR1 and CDR2: DFQATT, SNEGSKA (reference sequence). The V end was cut by 6 bases, the J end by 4 bases, with 24 bases between. This CDR3 is built from 16 residues. The chain's CDR3 is CSAPQYGIGESTEAFF. CDR3 DNA sequence: TGCAGTGCGCCCCAGTACGGCATTGGGGAGAGCACTGAAGCTTTCTTT.

The DNA of the CDR3 is TGTGCCAGCAGCTTAGTTGCGGGCGATGGCTACACCTTC. This sequence encodes CASSLVAGDGYTF. J is TRBJ1-2 and V is TRBV7-9, with no clear D. This CDR3 contains 13 residues. V dropped 1 base and J dropped 6 bases, with 9 bases sitting between them. Germline CDR1 SEHNR, CDR2 FQNEAQ (reference sequence). The full variable domain, with the rest looked up from reference TRBV7-9 and TRBJ1-2, is DTGVSQNPRHKITKRGQNVTFRCDPISEHNRLYWYRQTLGQGPEFLTYFQNEAQLEKSRLLSDRFSAERPKGSFSTLEIQRTEQGDSAMYLCASSLVAGDGYTFGSGTRLTVV.

The CDR3: CASSWMGSNQPQHF. The CDR3 region has the DNA TGTGCCAGCAGCTGGATGGGGAGCAATCAGCCCCAGCATTTT. The gene calls are TRBV7-9 and TRBJ1-5; D is unresolved. There are 14 residues in the CDR3. Germline CDR1 is SEHNR and CDR2 is FQNEAQ (reference sequence). V dropped 4 bases and J dropped 1 base, with 8 bases sitting between them.